Each of the 30 T cell receptor beta chains below was sequenced from the same sample in a study of blood T cell repertoires in COVID-19. Repertoires were generated with immunoSEQ multiplex PCR, while TCRdb's copy carries only in-frame clones and drops some. The sample holds around 200,000 clones, roughly four fifths seen once. Sequenced input: peripheral blood. The receptors stem from a man aged 45 to 65 with active or convalescent COVID-19.

The chain employs TRBV4-3 and TRBJ2-1; D is perhaps TRBD2 (6 bases). This CDR3 is built from 12 residues. The germline V gene has CDR1 LGHNA and CDR2 YSLEER. V lost 5 bases and J 14 bases, leaving 16 bases between the germline ends. The CDR3 protein is CASSSGPGLKFF. The CDR3 coding sequence is TGCGCCAGCAGCTCAGGGCCGGGACTCAAGTTCTTC.

V gene TRBV7-3 combines with J gene TRBJ2-2, with TRBD2 matching 8 bases. Germline V gene data show CDR1 as SGHTA and CDR2 as FQGTGA. Unmatched junction bases numbered 6, after V lost 5 bases and J lost 1 base. The CDR3 runs 16 residues. The CDR3 loop reads CASSPPGGLNTGELFF. CDR3 DNA: TGTGCCAGCAGCCCCCCGGGGGGGTTGAACACCGGGGAGCTGTTTTTT.

This chain links TRBV11-3 with TRBJ1-3; 8 nucleotides agree with TRBD1. Per the germline V gene, CDR1 is SGHNT and CDR2 is YENEEA. V lost 1 base to trimming and J lost 2 bases; unmatched junction nucleotides: 4. The CDR3 spans 16 residues. The CDR3 protein is CASSLVPGGPGNTIYF. CDR3 bases: TGTGCCAGCAGCTTAGTCCCAGGGGGCCCTGGAAACACCATATATTTT.

This chain joins TRBV18 and TRBJ2-7; perhaps TRBD1 as D (6 bases). This CDR3 is built from 13 residues. V was clipped by 3 bases and J by 3 bases, with 9 bases between them. The germline CDR1 and CDR2 sequences are KGHSH and LQKENI. The CDR3 DNA follows: TGTGCCAGCTCACCGACCAGGGGCTACGAGCAGTACTTC. Its protein is CASSPTRGYEQYF.

The chain carries TRBV2 and TRBJ1-2; 10 nucleotides line up with TRBD1. CDR1 and CDR2 from the germline V gene are SNHLY and FYNNEI. The CDR3 totals 14 residues. V trimming: 2 bases; J trimming: 8 bases; junction bases outside the gene matches: 5. The CDR3 nucleotides are TGTGCCAGCAGTGAACTACGGACAGGGGGAGGCTACACCTTC. Translating gives CASSELRTGGGYTF.

The rearrangement links TRBV3-1 (or the pseudogene TRBV3-2) to TRBJ2-2; 12 bases are a match to TRBD1. The trim removed 4 bases at V and 8 bases at J, leaving 11 bases unmatched. The CDR3 is 17 residues long. CDR1 is LGHDT, CDR2 YNNKEL, per germline (reference sequence). The CDR3, as DNA: TGTGCCAGCAGCCTGTCCGGGACAGGGGGCAAGAGAGGGGAGCTGTTTTTT. Encoded protein: CASSLSGTGGKRGELFF.

The chain couples TRBV7-2 to TRBJ2-3; 10 nucleotides match TRBD2. In germline, CDR1 is SGHTA, CDR2 FQGNSA. CDR3 length: 16 residues. Trimming removed 4 bases from V and 0 bases from J; junction bases left unmatched: 4. The CDR3 bases are TGTGCCAGCAGCTCTGCACTAGCGGGAAGCACAGATACGCAGTATTTT. Translating it yields CASSSALAGSTDTQYF.

The rearrangement uses TRBV28 and TRBJ2-7; 11 nucleotides agree with TRBD2. The CDR3 is 14 amino acids. Unmatched junction bases numbered 8, after V lost 8 bases and J lost 5 bases. The V gene's germline CDR1 is MDHEN and CDR2 SYDVKM. The CDR3 here is CASGASGGLNEQYF. CDR3 nucleotide sequence: TGTGCCAGCGGGGCTAGCGGGGGGTTAAACGAGCAGTACTTC.

The chain combines TRBV6-5 with TRBJ2-7, with TRBD1 as a possible D gene (7 bases). The CDR3 is 15 amino acids. V was clipped by 5 bases and J by 0 bases, with 14 bases between them. From germline, CDR1 is MNHEY and CDR2 SVGAGI. DNA of the CDR3: TGTGCCAGCAGTCCGCGGGACAGAAGCTCCTACGAGCAGTACTTC. Its protein is CASSPRDRSSYEQYF.

The chain employs TRBV27 and TRBJ1-2; 7 bases map to TRBD1. Germline lookup yields CDR1 MNHEY and CDR2 SMNVEV (reference sequence). The CDR3 contains 13 residues. The V and J ends lost 4 bases and 10 bases, in that order; junction bases with no gene match: 9. For the CDR3, the DNA is TGTGCCAGCAGTTCCTCTTCGACAGGGACCTACACCTTC. Protein: CASSSSSTGTYTF.

The chain recombines TRBV5-4 with TRBJ2-7, with a possible D match to TRBD1 (5 bases). The V end lost 4 bases, the J end lost 2 bases, and 10 bases lay between the germline ends. The CDR3 extends over 13 amino acids. The germline CDR1 and CDR2 sequences are SGHNT and YYREEE (reference sequence). The CDR3 sequence: CASSRGGTYEQYF. The DNA for the CDR3 is TGTGCCAGCAGCAGGGGCGGAACCTACGAGCAGTACTTC.

This rearrangement joins TRBV30 to TRBJ1-2; TRBD1 is a possible D gene (6 bases). Germline CDR1 GTSNPN, CDR2 SVGIG (reference sequence). This CDR3 spans 12 amino acids. V gave up 2 bases and J gave up 5 bases, with 9 bases separating them. CDR3 region: CAWSRGAYGYTF. Here the CDR3 DNA reads TGTGCCTGGAGTCGGGGGGCATATGGCTACACCTTC.

The gene calls are TRBV5-1 and TRBJ1-6, with D tentatively TRBD1 (6 bases). V lost 5 bases, J lost 5 bases, and 14 bases lay in between. The V gene's germline CDR1 is SGHRS and CDR2 YFSETQ. This CDR3 is built from 15 residues. The CDR3 coding sequence is TGCGCCAGCAGTCTTACGGGGGGCCATAATTCACCCCTCCACTTT. This encodes CASSLTGGHNSPLHF.

The V and J genes are TRBV11-3 and TRBJ2-3, with D possibly TRBD2 on 6 matching bases. V dropped 0 bases and J dropped 6 bases, with 7 bases sitting between them. The CDR3 has 13 residues. Germline values: CDR1 SGHNT, CDR2 YENEEA. CDR3 in DNA: TGTGCCAGCAGCTTAGAGCGGGATGATACGCAGTATTTT. Translated, it gives CASSLERDDTQYF.

CDR3 loop: CASSRASGATNTGELFF. CDR3 coding DNA: TGTGCCAGCAGCAGGGCTAGCGGGGCAACGAACACCGGGGAGCTGTTTTTT. The chain has TRBV5-6 and TRBJ2-2; TRBD2 matches at 9 bases. Trimming at V came to 4 bases and at J to 0 bases, leaving 7 bases not matched to a gene. The CDR3 length is 17 residues. From germline, CDR1 is SGHDT and CDR2 YYEEEE.

V gene TRBV4-1 combines with J gene TRBJ2-1; 8 nucleotides line up with TRBD1. Germline CDR1 MGHRA, CDR2 YSYEKL. This CDR3 region has 19 residues. The V gene end was trimmed by 1 base and the J gene end by 1 base; junction bases not matched to a gene: 12. CDR3 nucleotides: TGCGCCAGCAGCCAAGGGGGATTACAGGGGGGACGATCCTACAATGAGCAGTTCTTC. This translates into CASSQGGLQGGRSYNEQFF.

The chain carries TRBV10-1 and TRBJ1-2; maybe TRBD1 (6 bases). The CDR3 runs to 16 residues. Germline V gene sequence: CDR1 WNHNN, CDR2 SYGVQD (reference sequence). Trimming removed 3 bases at V and 6 bases at J, with 20 bases between. CDR3 nucleotide sequence: TGCGCCAGCAGTGATAAACAGGGTTGGGGTGGGGATGGCTACACCTTC. Translated: CASSDKQGWGGDGYTF.

The V and J genes are TRBV5-4 and TRBJ2-7; 9 nucleotides align to TRBD1. The CDR3 sequence is 14 residues long. Germline V CDR1 and CDR2: SGHNT, YYREEE (reference sequence). V shed 4 bases, J shed 3 bases, and the junction held 5 bases outside the gene matches. The CDR3 nucleotides read TGTGCCAGCAGCCTCGGGACAGGGTTCTACGAGCAGTACTTC. It is translated as CASSLGTGFYEQYF. Looking up the rest from reference TRBV5-4 and TRBJ2-7 gives the full variable domain: ETGVTQSPTHLIKTRGQQVTLRCSSQSGHNTVSWYQQALGQGPQFIFQYYREEENGRGNFPPRFSGLQFPNYSSELNVNALELDDSALYLCASSLGTGFYEQYFGPGTRLTVT.

The chain carries TRBV9 and TRBJ2-1; D perhaps matches TRBD1 (6 bases). CDR1 SGDLS and CDR2 YYNGEE come from the germline V gene. The ends were cut back, 0 bases at V and 8 bases at J, with 9 bases in the middle. The CDR3 has 13 amino acids. The CDR3 is CASSVGHRDEQFF. The CDR3 bases are TGTGCCAGCAGCGTAGGCCACAGGGATGAGCAGTTCTTC. The full variable domain, completed using reference TRBV9 and TRBJ2-1, is DSGVTQTPKHLITATGQRVTLRCSPRSGDLSVYWYQQSLDQGLQFLIQYYNGEERAKGNILERFSAQQFPDLHSELNLSSLELGDSALYFCASSVGHRDEQFFGPGTRLTVL.

V and J are TRBV10-3 and TRBJ2-7; D is possibly TRBD2 (6 bases). CDR1 ENHRY and CDR2 SYGVKD come from the germline V gene. CDR3 length: 14 residues. V lost 8 bases, J lost 0 bases, and 14 bases lay in between. In DNA, the CDR3 is TGTGCCATCCGCCCGGGAGCGAGCTCCTACGAGCAGTACTTC. This codes for CAIRPGASSYEQYF.

The chain joins TRBV7-2 to TRBJ1-2; D call uncertain. The germline gives CDR1 SGHTA, CDR2 FQGNSA. The CDR3 extends over 13 amino acids. V was cut by 1 base and J by 4 bases, with 7 bases left in between. CDR3 in DNA: TGTGCCAGCAGCTTAGATTACAGCTATGGCTACACCTTC. It is translated as CASSLDYSYGYTF.

The chain recombines TRBV19 with TRBJ1-2, with 9 bases that match TRBD1. This CDR3 spans 11 amino acids. Germline lookup yields CDR1 LNHDA and CDR2 SQIVND (reference sequence). With 10 bases clipped from V and 7 bases from J, the junction kept 4 bases outside the gene matches. The CDR3 sequence: CAIGQGLGYTF. CDR3 coding DNA: TGTGCCATCGGACAGGGGCTTGGCTACACCTTC.

The chain couples TRBV7-9 to TRBJ1-1; TRBD1 matches 7 bases. The CDR3 sequence is 12 residues long. In germline, CDR1 is SEHNR, CDR2 FQNEAQ (reference sequence). V lost 2 bases and J lost 8; bases outside the gene matches: 2. The CDR3 DNA follows: TGTGCCAGCAGCTTATCGACAGGGGAAGCTTTCTTT. Amino acids: CASSLSTGEAFF.

The chain couples TRBV2 to TRBJ1-3, with D perhaps TRBD1 (5 bases). Deletions cut 7 bases from V and 4 bases from J, with 14 bases between. Germline CDR1 and CDR2: SNHLY and FYNNEI. The CDR3 has 14 residues. DNA of the CDR3: TGTGCCAGCAATCAAGGAGGGGTAGGAAACACCATATATTTT. Translation gives CASNQGGVGNTIYF.

This chain connects TRBV30 to TRBJ2-3, with 9 bases matching TRBD2. The germline V gene encodes CDR1 GTSNPN and CDR2 SVGIG (reference sequence). The CDR3 spans 15 residues. V was pared by 1 base and J by 1 base, with 3 bases of the junction left unmatched. The CDR3 spells CAWSGRGGRTDTQYF. For the CDR3, the DNA is TGTGCCTGGAGTGGGCGGGGGGGCCGCACAGATACGCAGTATTTT.

J is TRBJ1-1 and V is TRBV19, with D perhaps TRBD1 (5 bases). V lost 2 bases to trimming and J lost 6 bases, with 13 bases between them. This CDR3 spans 14 amino acids. Per the germline V gene, CDR1 is LNHDA and CDR2 is SQIVND (reference sequence). This chain's CDR3 is CASSIRQGNPEAFF. CDR3 DNA: TGTGCCAGTAGTATAAGGCAGGGTAACCCTGAAGCTTTCTTT.

The chain has TRBV19 and TRBJ2-1; D is uncertain. The V end lost 6 bases, the J end lost 5 bases, and 11 bases lay between the germline ends. The CDR3 has 13 residues. Germline V gene lookup returns CDR1 LNHDA and CDR2 SQIVND (reference sequence). The CDR3, as DNA: TGTGCCAGTAGCACAGCTCCTAACAATGAGCAGTTCTTC. Its translation is CASSTAPNNEQFF.

The J gene is TRBJ1-1, the V gene TRBV18; D uncertain. This CDR3 is built from 13 residues. Trimming removed 9 bases at V and 3 bases at J, with 14 bases between. Germline V CDR1 and CDR2: KGHSH, LQKENI. The CDR3 is CASRVREDTEAFF. In DNA form, the CDR3 reads TGTGCCAGTCGGGTAAGGGAGGACACTGAAGCTTTCTTT. Variable domain in full (rest from reference TRBV18 and TRBJ1-1): NAGVMQNPRHLVRRRGQEARLRCSPMKGHSHVYWYRQLPEEGLKFMVYLQKENIIDESGMPKERFSAEFPKEGPSILRIQQVVRGDSAAYFCASRVREDTEAFFGQGTRLTVV.

This clone was seen more than once but under ten times. The chain employs TRBV5-1 and TRBJ2-2; TRBD1 matches at 7 bases. Germline loops: CDR1 SGHRS, CDR2 YFSETQ. Trimming cost V 0 bases and J 1 base; bases outside gene matches: 0. The CDR3 has 15 residues. CDR3: CASSLGTGNTGELFF. The DNA of the CDR3 is TGCGCCAGCAGCTTGGGGACAGGGAACACCGGGGAGCTGTTTTTT.

V gene TRBV4-2 combines with J gene TRBJ2-7, with D unclear. The germline gives CDR1 LGHNA, CDR2 YNFKEQ. Trimming took off 0 bases at V and 0 bases at J, with 12 bases between the two ends. The CDR3 sequence is 16 residues long. The CDR3 sequence: CASSQDLGQSSYEQYF. In nucleotides, the CDR3 is TGTGCCAGCAGCCAAGATCTAGGTCAGAGCTCCTACGAGCAGTACTTC.